These 4 T cell receptor beta chains share one sample of origin, sequenced in a study of identical twins. MiXCR, applied by TCRdb to the 5' RACE reads, yields one record per CDR3 protein. The sample includes about 700,000 distinct CDR3 sequences, around 8.3% of them seen just once. Another study also made use of these data, one on yellow fever vaccine responses in identical twins.

Source material: PBMCs. These receptors all come from a woman under 30 in good health.

This clonotype came up a few times. This chain uses TRBV12-3 or TRBV12-4 with TRBJ2-5; D not certain. This CDR3 has 13 residues. V was shortened by 2 bases and J by 5 bases, with 9 bases between the two germline ends. CDR3 in amino acids: CASSLKWTETQYF. For the CDR3, the DNA is TGTGCCAGCAGTTTAAAGTGGACGGAGACCCAGTACTTC.

The chain is built from TRBV7-6 and TRBJ2-2; D is unresolved. The V end was cut by 0 bases, the J end by 4 bases, with 9 bases between. This CDR3 spans 15 amino acids. CDR1 and CDR2 from the germline V gene are SGHVS and FNYEAQ. The CDR3, as DNA: TGTGCCAGCAGCTTAGCTGAGTCCGGCACCGGGGAGCTGTTTTTT. This sequence encodes CASSLAESGTGELFF. The whole variable domain, filled in from reference TRBV7-6 and TRBJ2-2, reads GAGVSQSPRYKVTKRGQDVALRCDPISGHVSLYWYRQALGQGPEFLTYFNYEAQQDKSGLPNDRFSAERPEGSISTLTIQRTEQRDSAMYRCASSLAESGTGELFFGEGSRLTVL.

This clonotype came up a few times. This chain links TRBV27 with TRBJ1-6; D is perhaps TRBD1 (6 bases). Germline V lookup: CDR1 MNHEY, CDR2 SMNVEV (reference sequence). Between the trimmed V and J ends, which lost 3 bases and 7 bases, there was a span of 10 bases. The CDR3 has 14 amino acids. CDR3 nucleotides: TGTGCCAGCAGTTTCGGCAGGGGAAATTCACCCCTCCACTTT. It specifies CASSFGRGNSPLHF.

This clonotype was seen many times. The gene calls are TRBV7-9 and TRBJ2-7; D gene ambiguous. Trimming cost V 3 bases and J 4 bases, with 10 bases left between them. Germline lookup yields CDR1 SEHNR and CDR2 FQNEAQ (reference sequence). This CDR3 spans 13 amino acids. The CDR3 here is CASSFARSYEQYF. For the CDR3, the DNA is TGTGCCAGCAGCTTTGCTAGAAGTTACGAGCAGTACTTC.